This T cell receptor (beta chain) was recovered during a study of T cell repertoires in cytomegalovirus infection. Study-level information: An indication of both CMV infection and matching HLA type came from public TCR beta signatures.

TCRdb re-called the reads through MiXCR, storing one row per CDR3 protein. The sample yields more than 150,000 distinct CDR3 sequences, more than 15% seen once. Study-wide findings and caveats: Dominating the ex vivo response were TCR beta clonotypes that were CMV-specific and HLA-C-restricted.

Note on this clonotype: Its matching antigen is unknown.

Sequences were obtained from CD8+ T cells from PBMCs. This receptor was taken from a human donor in good health (CMV status not recorded). Some clones in this sample may be carry-over from other donors' samples.

CDR3 protein: CASSQGTLYEQYF. The CDR3 DNA reads as TGTGCCAGCAGCCAAGGGACCCTATACGAGCAGTACTTC. This chain connects TRBV14 to TRBJ2-7; unclear D gene. The V gene's germline CDR1 is SGHDN and CDR2 FVKESK. The CDR3 is 13 amino acids. Trimming cost V 1 base and J 4 bases, with 8 bases left between them.